The 6 T cell receptor beta chains below come from one sample, sequenced in a study of CD8 T cells in ankylosing spondylitis. TCRdb analysed the 5' RACE reads with MiXCR anew, one entry per CDR3 protein. Of 250,000 to 300,000 distinct CDR3 sequences in the sample, about 19% were seen once. Sequencing was done on a sample of blood, either unsorted or a sorted T cell fraction (not recorded which). These receptors were obtained from a male donor with ankylosing spondylitis or in good health (not recorded which).

This clonotype has just a few counts. The chain has TRBV24-1 and TRBJ2-5; 9 nucleotides match TRBD2. There are 17 residues in the CDR3. From germline, CDR1 is KGHDR and CDR2 SFDVKD. V lost 0 bases to trimming and J lost 2 bases; unmatched junction nucleotides: 6. DNA of the CDR3: TGTGCCACCAGTGATTTGGACTTAGCGGGAGATCAAGAGACCCAGTACTTC. The encoded protein is CATSDLDLAGDQETQYF.

CDR3 protein: CASSLRGQTQETQYF. Written as DNA, the CDR3 is TGTGCCAGCAGCTTAAGGGGCCAAACACAAGAGACCCAGTACTTC. The V and J genes are TRBV7-3 and TRBJ2-5; TRBD1 might be the D (5 bases). Germline V gives CDR1 SGHTA, CDR2 FQGTGA. V lost 1 base and J 2 bases, leaving 11 bases between the germline ends. The CDR3 has 15 residues.

This clonotype was counted at least ten times. The chain couples TRBV11-1 to TRBJ2-3; a weak D match, TRBD1 (5 bases). The germline CDR1 and CDR2 sequences are SGHAT and FQDESV (reference sequence). The CDR3 sequence is 11 residues long. V was shortened by 5 bases and J by 7 bases, with 7 bases between the two germline ends. The CDR3 nucleotides read TGTGCCAGCAGCGGACAAAATACGCAGTATTTT. This translates into CASSGQNTQYF.

This chain connects TRBV5-1 to TRBJ1-3; the D is unclear. The germline V and J ends were trimmed by 4 bases and 0 bases, with 11 bases remaining between them. CDR3 size: 15 residues. Germline V CDR1 and CDR2: SGHRS, YFSETQ. In DNA, the CDR3 is TGCGCCAGCAGCCCTCCGGACCCCTCTGGAAACACCATATATTTT. Encoded protein: CASSPPDPSGNTIYF.

The table lists this clonotype with a few counts. The chain combines TRBV6-1 with TRBJ2-2; D is perhaps TRBD1 (6 bases). The V end was cut by 8 bases, the J end by 1 base, with 8 bases between. The germline V gene has CDR1 MNHNS and CDR2 SASEGT. This CDR3 region has 13 residues. CDR3 coding DNA: TGTGCCAGCCTGGACAGGAACACCGGGGAGCTGTTTTTT. This gives the protein CASLDRNTGELFF.

The rearrangement links TRBV20-1 to TRBJ2-7; D perhaps matches TRBD1 (6 bases). CDR3 size: 13 residues. Germline V gene data show CDR1 as DFQATT and CDR2 as SNEGSKA (reference sequence). Trimming pared 5 bases from V and 4 bases from J, leaving 15 bases between. CDR3 DNA sequence: TGCAGTGCTTTTGCAGGGACATCTTACGAGCAGTACGTC. Its protein is CSAFAGTSYEQYV.